Listed below are T cell receptor beta chains from one sample, sequenced in a study of identical twins. One entry per CDR3 protein, called by TCRdb with MiXCR from the 5' RACE reads. The sample includes fewer than 350,000 distinct CDR3 sequences, about 8.1% of them seen just once. This sample was also put to use in a study of yellow fever vaccine responses in identical twins.

Specimen: memory (CD45RO+) T cells sorted from blood. The receptors come from a woman between 18 and 29 years old in good health. CDR3s include the opening cysteine and the closing phenylalanine or tryptophan. The D gene is left open where the match is weak. Clone size appears in some rows only: once, few, many, or a class for an expanded clone.

few TRBJ2-7 TRBD2 TRBV5-1 CASSLSFSSGSKGEQYF TGCGCCAGCAGCTTGTCGTTCTCTAGCGGGAGTAAGGGCGAGCAGTACTTC
few TRBJ2-1 . TRBV9 CASSVGLSSYNEQFF TGTGCCAGCAGCGTAGGTCTGAGCTCCTACAATGAGCAGTTCTTC
. TRBJ2-2 TRBD2 TRBV2 CASNSGTPNTGELFF TGTGCCAGCAATAGCGGGACTCCGAACACCGGGGAGCTGTTTTTT
many TRBJ2-1 TRBD2 TRBV29-1 CSVEDNGLAGPRALNEQFF TGCAGCGTTGAAGATAATGGGCTAGCGGGACCCCGGGCCCTAAATGAGCAGTTCTTC
. TRBJ2-3 TRBD2 TRBV4-2 CASSQESLADSTDTQYF TGTGCCAGCAGCCAAGAGAGCCTAGCGGATAGCACAGATACGCAGTATTTT
many TRBJ2-1 . TRBV12-3/TRBV12-4 CASSLHPGEQFF TGTGCCAGCAGTTTGCATCCTGGTGAGCAGTTCTTC
many TRBJ1-2 . TRBV25-1 CASSEAVGGYTF TGTGCCAGCAGTGAAGCCGTTGGGGGCTACACCTTC
. TRBJ1-2 . TRBV11-2 CASSPPGIDSGYTF TGTGCCAGCAGCCCCCCAGGGATAGACTCTGGCTACACCTTC
many TRBJ2-1 . TRBV7-2 CASSLTGSGHYNEQFF TGTGCCAGCAGCTTGACCGGGAGCGGCCACTACAATGAGCAGTTCTTC
few TRBJ2-3 TRBD1 TRBV4-2 CASSQGTGTDTQYF TGTGCCAGCAGCCAAGGGACAGGGACAGATACGCAGTATTTT
. TRBJ2-1 . TRBV12-3/TRBV12-4 CASSLLYGRWGSEQFF TGTGCCAGCAGTTTACTCTACGGAAGGTGGGGGAGTGAGCAGTTCTTC
many TRBJ1-2 . TRBV27 CASSSLETVGFNYGYTF TGTGCCAGCAGTTCTCTTGAGACAGTCGGATTTAACTATGGCTACACCTTC
. TRBJ2-2 . TRBV24-1 CATSDSPRTTGTGELFF TGTGCCACCAGTGACTCCCCGCGTACCACAGGGACCGGGGAGCTGTTTTTT
few TRBJ2-3 . TRBV27 CASSFRGYTDTQYF TGTGCCAGCAGTTTCCGTGGCTACACAGATACGCAGTATTTT
many TRBJ2-7 . TRBV25-1 CASSTTVSSYEQYF TGTGCCAGCAGCACGACGGTTAGCTCCTACGAGCAGTACTTC
. TRBJ1-2 . TRBV11-2 CASALAGLSGYTF TGTGCCTCGGCCTTGGCCGGGTTGTCCGGCTACACCTTC
. TRBJ1-2 . TRBV2 CASSGGLTGGYGYTF TGTGCCAGCAGTGGGGGACTCACAGGTGGCTATGGCTACACCTTC
. TRBJ1-2 . TRBV6-6 CASSPGRDGYTF TGTGCCAGCAGTCCGGGACGGGATGGCTACACCTTC
. TRBJ2-5 . TRBV4-2 CASSQEPEETQYF TGTGCCAGCAGCCAAGAGCCTGAAGAGACCCAGTACTTC
many TRBJ2-5 . TRBV6-4 CASSDSATGAQYF TGTGCCAGCAGTGACTCAGCCACGGGGGCCCAGTACTTC
many TRBJ2-1 . TRBV5-1 CASSLADLVSYEQFF TGCGCCAGCAGCTTGGCGGACCTAGTTAGCTATGAGCAGTTCTTC
. TRBJ2-2 TRBD1 TRBV27 CASSLWAGGNTGELFF TGTGCCAGCAGTTTATGGGCAGGGGGCAACACCGGGGAGCTGTTTTTT
many TRBJ2-1 . TRBV5-1 CASSRTVSSYNEQFF TGCGCCAGCAGCCGAACCGTGAGCTCCTACAATGAGCAGTTCTTC
many TRBJ2-5 . TRBV5-1 CASSLEASETQYF TGCGCCAGCAGCTTGGAGGCTTCGGAGACCCAGTACTTC
many TRBJ2-3 TRBD1 TRBV7-3 CASSLTGEHTDTQYF TGTGCCAGCAGCTTGACAGGGGAACACACAGATACGCAGTATTTT